This TCR beta chain is drawn from a study of shared clonotypes between healthy human individuals. Study as a whole: The cohort had a couple of women and three men, ages 18 to 49. Study-wide points: Naive subsets generally had larger estimated richness than memory subsets.

CDR3 length: 16 residues. The ends lost 3 bases at V and 7 bases at J; junction bases unmatched: 10. Germline V gene data show CDR1 as MDHEN and CDR2 as SYDVKM. A CD45RA-negative memory subset and a CD45RA+ naive subset were separated from the CD4+ cells. The DNA input per sorted-subset replicate PCR was about 0.2 ug, corresponding to some 27,000 T cell genomes. The protocol was immunoSEQ multiplex PCR, while the TCRdb copy is restricted to in-frame clones and leaves out a portion. In the table there are roughly 2.5 million clones, more than 80% of which are singletons. With regard to this clone: The antigen remains unidentified.

The chain employs TRBV28 and TRBJ2-1; 9 nucleotides agree with TRBD1. Sequencing was done on a sample of naive CD4+ T cells sorted from blood. Indicated subset: CD45RA+ positively selected. The receptor was isolated from a man aged 18 to 30 in good health. The CDR3 loop is CASSFVGQGLGNEQFF. CDR3 coding DNA: TGTGCCAGCAGTTTCGTAGGACAGGGGCTGGGGAATGAGCAGTTCTTC.